These 30 T cell receptor beta chains came from one sample sequenced in a study of blood T cell repertoires in COVID-19. The data were produced by immunoSEQ multiplex PCR, yet TCRdb's version contains in-frame clones alone and is incomplete. The table lists 250,000 to 300,000 clones, more than 85% of them singletons. Sequencing input: peripheral blood. The receptors were sampled from a woman aged 60-75 years with COVID-19, enrolled during active disease.

The V call is TRBV6-1, the J call TRBJ1-6; possible D gene TRBD1, 5 bases. CDR3 length equals 16 residues. The V and J ends lost 1 base and 7 bases respectively, with 14 bases between them. Per germline, CDR1 MNHNS and CDR2 SASEGT. The CDR3 spells CASSEVKTAQNSPLHF. CDR3 DNA: TGTGCCAGCAGTGAAGTGAAGACAGCGCAGAATTCACCCCTCCACTTT.

This clone was observed a single time. V usage is TRBV10-3 and J usage is TRBJ2-3, with 7 bases fitting TRBD2. The CDR3 spans 15 residues. Germline V lookup: CDR1 ENHRY, CDR2 SYGVKD. Trimming took 5 bases from V and 4 from J; bases not matched to a gene: 9. The CDR3 bases are TGTGCCATCAGTCCGCTGGGGGAGGGCCCAGATACGCAGTATTTT. Its translation: CAISPLGEGPDTQYF.

The genes are TRBV28 and TRBJ2-1; the match to TRBD2 covers 11 bases. The length of the CDR3 is 16 residues. V lost 3 bases to trimming and J lost 15 bases; unmatched junction nucleotides: 16. Germline assignment: CDR1 MDHEN and CDR2 SYDVKM. The CDR3 DNA is TGTGCCAGCAGTTTTTCGATGGGACTAGCGGTCTTCTCGACGTTCTTC. Translation: CASSFSMGLAVFSTFF.

V and J are TRBV5-6 and TRBJ2-2, with a tentative D call TRBD2 (5 bases). CDR1 is SGHDT and CDR2 is YYEEEE in the germline V gene. V lost 2 bases, J lost 4 bases, and 12 bases lay in between. This CDR3 spans 15 amino acids. In DNA, the CDR3 is TGTGCCAGCAGCTTTACGCGGACTCCCACCGGGGAGCTGTTTTTT. Translation: CASSFTRTPTGELFF.

The CDR3 sequence is CASSAGKPFYEQYF. Here the CDR3 DNA reads TGTGCCAGTTCAGCGGGGAAACCTTTTTACGAGCAGTACTTC. This chain connects TRBV27 to TRBJ2-7, with 7 bases identical to TRBD2. CDR3 length equals 14 residues. Germline trimming cut 9 bases from V and 4 bases from J; bases unmatched to any gene: 12. CDR1 and CDR2 (germline): MNHEY, SMNVEV (reference sequence).

This chain links TRBV11-3 with TRBJ2-3, with D perhaps TRBD1 (6 bases). CDR1 and CDR2 (germline): SGHNT, YENEEA. V lost 1 base to trimming and J lost 6 bases, with 17 bases between them. CDR3 length equals 16 residues. For the CDR3, the DNA is TGTGCCAGCAGCTTAGGCACAGGGAGCAACAGCGATACGCAGTATTTT. Its protein product is CASSLGTGSNSDTQYF.

The V call is TRBV29-1, the J call TRBJ2-1; TRBD2 matches at 12 bases. The junction had 7 bases not matched to a gene; V was cut back by 5 bases and J by 8 bases. This CDR3 spans 14 amino acids. CDR1 and CDR2 from the germline V gene are SQVTM and ANQGSEA. The CDR3 nucleotides are TGCAGCGTTCAGACTAGCGGGAGAGGGGATGAGCAGTTCTTC. It yields the protein CSVQTSGRGDEQFF.

To note about this clone: The same CDR3 arises from other DNA sequences in this sample as well. The chain is built from TRBV19 and TRBJ1-5; no definite D call. The germline V and J ends were trimmed by 1 base and 1 base, with 8 bases remaining between them. This CDR3 spans 15 amino acids. Germline V gene lookup returns CDR1 LNHDA and CDR2 SQIVND (reference sequence). This CDR3 is CASSIGRLSNQPQHF. CDR3 sequence (DNA): TGTGCCAGTAGTATAGGGCGGCTCAGCAATCAGCCCCAGCATTTT.

The chain has TRBV4-2 and TRBJ1-6, with TRBD1 identical over 7 bases. This CDR3 is built from 15 residues. V lost 2 bases and J lost 4; bases outside the gene matches: 2. Germline CDR1 is LGHNA and CDR2 is YNFKEQ. CDR3 sequence: CASSQTTGYNSPLHF. The CDR3 DNA is TGTGCCAGCAGCCAAACGACAGGGTATAATTCACCCCTCCACTTT.

The V gene is TRBV3-1 (or the pseudogene TRBV3-2), the J gene TRBJ1-2; TRBD1 might be the D (6 bases). Looked up from germline, CDR1 is LGHDT and CDR2 is YNNKEL (reference sequence). The CDR3 length is 14 residues. V shed 1 base and J shed 4 bases, with 10 bases lying between them. CDR3 DNA sequence: TGTGCCAGCAGCCAAGGTGGACAGCTCTATGGCTACACCTTC. It specifies CASSQGGQLYGYTF.

This chain links TRBV28 with TRBJ2-3; 7 nucleotides agree with TRBD1. V was pared by 3 bases and J by 1 base, with 4 bases of the junction left unmatched. The CDR3 is made up of 15 amino acids. CDR1 and CDR2 (germline): MDHEN, SYDVKM. The CDR3 spells CASSFSDRRTDTQYF. CDR3 coding DNA: TGTGCCAGCAGTTTCTCGGACAGGCGCACAGATACGCAGTATTTT.

The rearrangement joins TRBV30 to TRBJ1-1; D is possibly TRBD1 (5 bases). Per germline, CDR1 GTSNPN and CDR2 SVGIG (reference sequence). Trimming stripped 4 bases from V and 7 bases from J, with 22 bases between. This CDR3 contains 15 residues. The DNA for the CDR3 is TGTGCCTGGAACCCGGGACCTCTGGGGGGTGTTGAAGCTTTCTTT. This gives the protein CAWNPGPLGGVEAFF.

This chain joins TRBV2 and TRBJ1-5; the D is unclear. CDR1 is SNHLY and CDR2 is FYNNEI in the germline V gene. There are 15 residues in the CDR3. V dropped 5 bases and J dropped 0 bases, with 11 bases sitting between them. CDR3 region: CASSKQRYSNQPQHF. CDR3 DNA: TGTGCCAGCAGTAAACAGAGATATAGCAATCAGCCCCAGCATTTT.

The chain couples TRBV3-1 (or the pseudogene TRBV3-2) to TRBJ2-3, with 13 bases identical to TRBD2. With V trimmed by 5 bases and J by 6 bases, 8 bases remained unmatched. This CDR3 contains 16 residues. CDR1 and CDR2 from the germline V gene are LGHDT and YNNKEL (reference sequence). CDR3 DNA: TGTGCCAGCAGCTACCGACTAGCGGGAGGATCTGATACGCAGTATTTT. It specifies CASSYRLAGGSDTQYF.

This chain links TRBV30 with TRBJ2-7; D perhaps matches TRBD2 (6 bases). This CDR3 contains 14 residues. Trimming cost V 4 bases and J 5 bases, with 18 bases left between them. CDR1 is GTSNPN and CDR2 is SVGIG in the germline V gene (reference sequence). CDR3 sequence: CAWKGGDSYHEQYF. In DNA, the CDR3 is TGTGCCTGGAAAGGTGGGGACTCCTATCACGAGCAGTACTTC.

The V gene is TRBV7-8, the J gene TRBJ2-3; 12 nucleotides agree with TRBD2. CDR3 length equals 18 residues. V gave up 5 bases and J gave up 1 base; unmatched junction bases: 10. The V gene's germline CDR1 is SGHVS and CDR2 FQNEAQ. This chain's CDR3 is CASSRGTSGPTGTDTQYF. The CDR3 DNA sequence: TGTGCCAGCAGCCGCGGGACTAGCGGGCCCACGGGCACAGATACGCAGTATTTT. Looking up the rest from reference TRBV7-8 and TRBJ2-3 gives the full variable domain: GAGVSQSPRYKVAKRGQDVALRCDPISGHVSLFWYQQALGQGPEFLTYFQNEAQLDKSGLPSDRFFAERPEGSVSTLKIQRTQQEDSAVYLCASSRGTSGPTGTDTQYFGPGTRLTVL.

This chain joins TRBV24-1 and TRBJ2-1; 12 bases align to TRBD1. J gave up 6 bases and V 7 bases, and 3 bases lay outside the gene matches. The CDR3 contains 14 residues. Per the germline V gene, CDR1 is KGHDR and CDR2 is SFDVKD. The DNA of the CDR3 is TGTGCCACCAGCGGGACAGGGGGCCTCAATGAGCAGTTCTTC. Encoded protein: CATSGTGGLNEQFF.

This chain uses TRBV7-9 with TRBJ2-1; 7 positions match TRBD1. J was trimmed by 10 bases and V by 3 bases; bases with no gene match: 6. The CDR3 length is 13 residues. Germline V gene lookup returns CDR1 SEHNR and CDR2 FQNEAQ (reference sequence). The CDR3 DNA sequence: TGTGCCAGCAGCTTTGGGACAGTTAACGAGCAGTTCTTC. Residues: CASSFGTVNEQFF.

Only a few counts were recorded for this clone. The J gene is TRBJ1-5, the V gene TRBV24-1; D is perhaps TRBD1 (6 bases). CDR3 length: 15 residues. Germline assignment: CDR1 KGHDR and CDR2 SFDVKD. Trimming took 5 bases from V and 4 from J, leaving 14 bases between them. CDR3: CATSVGTGINQPQHF. Here the CDR3 DNA reads TGTGCCACCAGTGTCGGTACAGGGATAAATCAGCCCCAGCATTTT.

V and J are TRBV27 and TRBJ1-4; D is unresolved. The V end was cut by 6 bases, the J end by 10 bases, with 15 bases between. The CDR3 has 13 amino acids. Germline V gives CDR1 MNHEY, CDR2 SMNVEV (reference sequence). CDR3 bases: TGTGCCAGCAGAGAAGCCTTACGGGGAAAACTGTTTTTT. Protein product: CASREALRGKLFF. The full variable domain, rest sourced from reference TRBV27 and TRBJ1-4, is EAQVTQNPRYLITVTGKKLTVTCSQNMNHEYMSWYRQDPGLGLRQIYYSMNVEVTDKGDVPEGYKVSRKEKRNFPLILESPSPNQTSLYFCASREALRGKLFFGSGTQLSVL.

This rearrangement joins TRBV2 to TRBJ2-7, with a possible D match to TRBD2 (5 bases). The CDR3 spans 13 residues. Germline CDR1 is SNHLY and CDR2 is FYNNEI. Deletions cut 7 bases from V and 0 bases from J, with 10 bases between. The CDR3 DNA reads TGTGCCAGCAATCGAGGGCGCTCCTACGAGCAGTACTTC. This encodes CASNRGRSYEQYF. Full variable domain (missing parts from reference TRBV2 and TRBJ2-7): EPEVTQTPSHQVTQMGQEVILRCVPISNHLYFYWYRQILGQKVEFLVSFYNNEISEKSEIFDDQFSVERPDGSNFTLKIRSTKLEDSAMYFCASNRGRSYEQYFGPGTRLTVT.

V gene TRBV11-2 combines with J gene TRBJ1-6; D gene ambiguous. Trimming removed 4 bases from V and 13 bases from J, with 11 bases in between. The CDR3 is made up of 12 amino acids. Germline V gene sequence: CDR1 SGHAT, CDR2 FQNNGV. The CDR3 bases are TGTGCCAGCAGCTCAAGAGTTAAGCCCCTCCACTTT. Translation gives CASSSRVKPLHF. Filled out from reference TRBV11-2 and TRBJ1-6, the complete variable domain reads EAGVAQSPRYKIIEKRQSVAFWCNPISGHATLYWYQQILGQGPKLLIQFQNNGVVDDSQLPKDRFSAERLKGVDSTLKIQPAKLEDSAVYLCASSSRVKPLHFGNGTRLTVT.

The rearrangement uses TRBV7-9 and TRBJ2-7; 9 nucleotides align to TRBD2. The CDR3 consists of 17 residues. V dropped 0 bases and J dropped 0; count of bases not matched to a gene: 6. CDR1 and CDR2 (germline): SEHNR, FQNEAQ (reference sequence). CDR3 sequence reads: CASSLASGSRGSYEQYF. DNA of the CDR3: TGTGCCAGCAGCTTAGCTAGCGGGAGTAGGGGCTCCTACGAGCAGTACTTC.

V and J are TRBV29-1 and TRBJ2-1, with a weak D call TRBD2 (6 bases). The CDR3 extends over 14 amino acids. Germline loops: CDR1 SQVTM, CDR2 ANQGSEA. Trimming removed 5 bases from V and 9 bases from J, with 20 bases in between. In DNA, the CDR3 is TGCAGCGTTCTCGCCTCATCCAGGAGGGGTGAGCAGTTCTTC. Protein sequence: CSVLASSRRGEQFF.

The V gene is TRBV7-8, the J gene TRBJ2-7, with TRBD2 matching 8 bases. After removal of 1 base from V and 0 bases from J, the junction contained 2 bases not matched to a gene. The CDR3 contains 15 residues. Germline CDR1 SGHVS, CDR2 FQNEAQ. The CDR3 sequence is CASSLVGTSSYEQYF. CDR3 nucleotides: TGTGCCAGCAGCTTAGTTGGGACTAGCTCCTACGAGCAGTACTTC.

This chain connects TRBV19 to TRBJ2-3; TRBD1 matches at 7 bases. Germline values: CDR1 LNHDA, CDR2 SQIVND (reference sequence). CDR3 length: 14 amino acids. V shed 8 bases and J 4 bases; nucleotides not matched to a gene: 9. The CDR3, as DNA: TGTGCCAGTGGGTCACAGGGGTTTTCAGATACGCAGTATTTT. This encodes CASGSQGFSDTQYF.

The CDR3 DNA reads as TGTGCCAGCAGCGTAGACAGGACGAACACTGAAGCTTTCTTT. Its translation: CASSVDRTNTEAFF. V gene TRBV7-8 combines with J gene TRBJ1-1, with a tentative D call TRBD1 (6 bases). Per the germline V gene, CDR1 is SGHVS and CDR2 is FQNEAQ. Trimming cost V 5 bases and J 1 base, with 11 bases left between them. The CDR3 loop spans 14 amino acids.

The genes are TRBV11-2 and TRBJ2-1; 10 nucleotides align to TRBD2. This CDR3 has 15 residues. Germline CDR1 and CDR2: SGHAT and FQNNGV. J gave up 9 bases and V 6 bases, and 11 bases lay outside the gene matches. The CDR3 DNA reads TGTGCCAGCAGACTTATTGCTAGCGGGAGTGGTGAGCAGTTCTTC. Its translation: CASRLIASGSGEQFF.

This clone has more than one count but fewer than ten. The rearrangement uses TRBV7-9 and TRBJ2-2; 11 bases map to TRBD2. V lost 1 base to trimming and J lost 6 bases; unmatched junction nucleotides: 7. The CDR3 is 17 amino acids. Germline CDR1 SEHNR, CDR2 FQNEAQ (reference sequence). The CDR3 DNA reads as TGTGCCAGCAGCTTAGTGACAACTAGCGGGAGCCCCGGGGAGCTGTTTTTT. It translates to CASSLVTTSGSPGELFF.

The genes are TRBV19 and TRBJ2-7, with 13 bases matching TRBD2. This CDR3 is 16 amino acids long. The junction had 8 bases not matched to a gene; V was cut back by 7 bases and J by 2 bases. Germline V gene sequence: CDR1 LNHDA, CDR2 SQIVND (reference sequence). The DNA for the CDR3 is TGTGCCAGTACCCCTAAGGGACTAGCGGGGACCTACGAGCAGTACTTC. This codes for CASTPKGLAGTYEQYF. The whole variable domain, remainder taken from reference TRBV19 and TRBJ2-7, is DGGITQSPKYLFRKEGQNVTLSCEQNLNHDAMYWYRQDPGQGLRLIYYSQIVNDFQKGDIAEGYSVSREKKESFPLTVTSAQKNPTAFYLCASTPKGLAGTYEQYFGPGTRLTVT.